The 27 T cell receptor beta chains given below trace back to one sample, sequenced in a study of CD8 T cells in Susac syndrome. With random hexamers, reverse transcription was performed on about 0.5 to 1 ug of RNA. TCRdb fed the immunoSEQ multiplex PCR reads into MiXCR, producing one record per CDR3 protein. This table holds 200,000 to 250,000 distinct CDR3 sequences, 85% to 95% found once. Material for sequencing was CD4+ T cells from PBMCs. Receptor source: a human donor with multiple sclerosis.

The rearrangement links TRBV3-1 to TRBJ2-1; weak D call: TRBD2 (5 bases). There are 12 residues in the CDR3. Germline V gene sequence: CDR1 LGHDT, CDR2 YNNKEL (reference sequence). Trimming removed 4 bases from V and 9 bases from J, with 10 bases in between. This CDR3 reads CASSLLEAEQFF. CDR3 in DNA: TGTGCCAGCAGCCTACTAGAAGCTGAGCAGTTCTTC.

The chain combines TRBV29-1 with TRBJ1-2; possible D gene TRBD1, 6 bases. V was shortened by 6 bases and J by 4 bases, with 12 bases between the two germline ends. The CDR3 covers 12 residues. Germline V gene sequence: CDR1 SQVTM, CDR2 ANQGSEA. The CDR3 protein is CSVSDSLYGYTF. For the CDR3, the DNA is TGCAGCGTCTCGGACAGCCTCTATGGCTACACCTTC.

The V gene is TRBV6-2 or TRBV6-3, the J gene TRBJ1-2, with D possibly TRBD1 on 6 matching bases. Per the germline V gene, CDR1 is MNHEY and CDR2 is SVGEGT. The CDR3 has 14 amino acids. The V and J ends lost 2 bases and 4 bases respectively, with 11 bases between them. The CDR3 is CASSYATGFYGYTF. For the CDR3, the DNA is TGTGCCAGCAGTTACGCAACAGGGTTCTATGGCTACACCTTC.

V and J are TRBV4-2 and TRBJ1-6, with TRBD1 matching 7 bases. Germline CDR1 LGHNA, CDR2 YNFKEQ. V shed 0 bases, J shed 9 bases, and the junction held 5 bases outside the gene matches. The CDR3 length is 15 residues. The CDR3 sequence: CASSQEKGAGSPLHF. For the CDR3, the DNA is TGTGCCAGCAGCCAAGAAAAGGGGGCGGGTTCACCCCTCCACTTT.

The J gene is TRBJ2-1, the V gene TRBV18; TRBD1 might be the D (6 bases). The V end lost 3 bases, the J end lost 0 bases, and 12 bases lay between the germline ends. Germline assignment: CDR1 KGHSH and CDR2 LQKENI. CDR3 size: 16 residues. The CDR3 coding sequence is TGTGCCAGCTCACCCCCCGGGACAAGCTCCTACAATGAGCAGTTCTTC. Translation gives CASSPPGTSSYNEQFF.

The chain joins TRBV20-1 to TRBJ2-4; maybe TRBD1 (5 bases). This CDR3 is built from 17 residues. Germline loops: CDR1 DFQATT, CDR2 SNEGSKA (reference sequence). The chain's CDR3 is CSAPPGQGAGVKNIQYF. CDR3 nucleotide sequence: TGCAGCGCCCCACCCGGCCAAGGGGCTGGGGTCAAAAACATTCAGTACTTC.

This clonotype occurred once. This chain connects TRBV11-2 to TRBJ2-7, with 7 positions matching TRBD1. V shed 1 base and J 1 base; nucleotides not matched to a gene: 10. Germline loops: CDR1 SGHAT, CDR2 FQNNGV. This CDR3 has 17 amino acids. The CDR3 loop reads CASSLVTGTVLSYEQYF. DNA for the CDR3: TGTGCCAGCAGCTTAGTCACCGGGACAGTGCTATCCTACGAGCAGTACTTC.

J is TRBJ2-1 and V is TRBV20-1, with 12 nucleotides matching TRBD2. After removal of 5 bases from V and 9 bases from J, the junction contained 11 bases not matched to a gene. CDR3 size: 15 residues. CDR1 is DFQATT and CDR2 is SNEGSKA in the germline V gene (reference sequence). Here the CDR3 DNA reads TGCAGTGCTGCCTCCGGGACTAGCGGGTACGGTGAGCAGTTCTTC. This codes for CSAASGTSGYGEQFF.

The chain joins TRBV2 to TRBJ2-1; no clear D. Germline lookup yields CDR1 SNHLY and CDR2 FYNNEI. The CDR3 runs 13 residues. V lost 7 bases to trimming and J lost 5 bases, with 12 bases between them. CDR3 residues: CASTIVPDNEQFF. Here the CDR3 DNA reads TGTGCCAGCACTATAGTGCCAGACAATGAGCAGTTCTTC.

The CDR3, as DNA: TGTGCCAGCAGCTTGGATCGGACAGAAGAGACCCAGTACTTC. Its protein product is CASSLDRTEETQYF. This sequence joins TRBV5-4 and TRBJ2-5; D possibly corresponds to TRBD1 (6 bases). The CDR3 has 14 residues. Germline V CDR1 and CDR2: SGHNT, YYREEE (reference sequence). Trimming removed 0 bases from V and 3 bases from J, with 9 bases in between.

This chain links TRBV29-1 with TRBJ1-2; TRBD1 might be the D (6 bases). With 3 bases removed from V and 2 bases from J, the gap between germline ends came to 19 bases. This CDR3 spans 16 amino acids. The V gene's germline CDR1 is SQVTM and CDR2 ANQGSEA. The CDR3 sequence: CSVESPDRTSNYGYTF. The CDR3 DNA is TGCAGCGTTGAGTCCCCTGACAGGACTTCGAACTATGGCTACACCTTC. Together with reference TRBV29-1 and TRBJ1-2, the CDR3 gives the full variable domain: SAVISQKPSRDICQRGTSLTIQCQVDSQVTMMFWYRQQPGQSLTLIATANQGSEATYESGFVIDKFPISRPNLTFSTLTVSNMSPEDSSIYLCSVESPDRTSNYGYTFGSGTRLTVV.

DNA for the CDR3: TGCAGTGCTAGCGGGTCAGAGAGTTATAATTCACCCCTCCACTTT. This translates into CSASGSESYNSPLHF. This rearrangement joins TRBV20-1 to TRBJ1-6, with no clear D. Per the germline V gene, CDR1 is DFQATT and CDR2 is SNEGSKA (reference sequence). Trimming took off 3 bases at V and 4 bases at J, with 13 bases between the two ends. The CDR3 consists of 15 residues.

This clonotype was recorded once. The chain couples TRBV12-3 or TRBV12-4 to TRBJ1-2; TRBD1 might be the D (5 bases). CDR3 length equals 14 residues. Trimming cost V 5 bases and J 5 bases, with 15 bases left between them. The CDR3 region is CASSLRVGGYGYTF. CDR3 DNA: TGTGCCAGCAGTCTCAGGGTGGGAGGATATGGCTACACCTTC.

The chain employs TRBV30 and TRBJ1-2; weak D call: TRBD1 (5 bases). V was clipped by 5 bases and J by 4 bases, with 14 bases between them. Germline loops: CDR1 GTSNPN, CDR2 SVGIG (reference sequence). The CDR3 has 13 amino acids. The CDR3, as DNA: TGTGCCTGGGCGAGGGGCGGACCCTATGGCTACACCTTC. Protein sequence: CAWARGGPYGYTF.

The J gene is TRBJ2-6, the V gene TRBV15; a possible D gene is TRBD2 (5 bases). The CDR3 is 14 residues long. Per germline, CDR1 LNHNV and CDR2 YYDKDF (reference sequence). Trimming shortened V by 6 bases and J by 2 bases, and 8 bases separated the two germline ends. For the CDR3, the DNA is TGTGCCACCAGGGGAGAGGCTGGGGCCAACGTCCTGACTTTC. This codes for CATRGEAGANVLTF. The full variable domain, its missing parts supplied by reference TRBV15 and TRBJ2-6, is DAMVIQNPRYQVTQFGKPVTLSCSQTLNHNVMYWYQQKSSQAPKLLFHYYDKDFNNEADTPDNFQSRRPNTSFCFLDIRSPGLGDTAMYLCATRGEAGANVLTFGAGSRLTVL.

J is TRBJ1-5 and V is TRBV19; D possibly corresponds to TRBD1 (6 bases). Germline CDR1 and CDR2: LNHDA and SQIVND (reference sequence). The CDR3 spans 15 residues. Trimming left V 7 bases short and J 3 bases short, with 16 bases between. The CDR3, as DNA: TGTGCCAGTACCAAGCCCGGGGGCCACAATCAGCCCCAGCATTTT. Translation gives CASTKPGGHNQPQHF.

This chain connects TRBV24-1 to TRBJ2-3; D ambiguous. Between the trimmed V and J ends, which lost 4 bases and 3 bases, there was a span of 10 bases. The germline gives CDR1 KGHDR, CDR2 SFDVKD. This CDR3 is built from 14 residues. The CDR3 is CATSEGRGTDTQYF. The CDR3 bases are TGTGCCACCAGTGAAGGCAGAGGAACAGATACGCAGTATTTT.

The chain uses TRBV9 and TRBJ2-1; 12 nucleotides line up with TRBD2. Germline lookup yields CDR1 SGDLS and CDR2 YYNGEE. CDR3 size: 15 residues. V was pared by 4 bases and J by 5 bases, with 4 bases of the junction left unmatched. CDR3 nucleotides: TGTGCCAGCAGCATCCTAGCGGGGGGGCACAATGAGCAGTTCTTC. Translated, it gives CASSILAGGHNEQFF.

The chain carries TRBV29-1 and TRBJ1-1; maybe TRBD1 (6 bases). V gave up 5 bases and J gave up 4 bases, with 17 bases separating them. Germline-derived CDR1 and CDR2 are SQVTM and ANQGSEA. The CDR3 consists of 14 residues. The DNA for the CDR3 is TGCAGCGTTTTGCCGCAGGGAGGGGGCACTGAAGCTTTCTTT. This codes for CSVLPQGGGTEAFF.

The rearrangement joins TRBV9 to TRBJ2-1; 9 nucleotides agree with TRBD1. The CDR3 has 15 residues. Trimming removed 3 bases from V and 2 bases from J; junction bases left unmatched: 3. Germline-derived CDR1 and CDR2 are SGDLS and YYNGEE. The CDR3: CASSEQGAPYNEQFF. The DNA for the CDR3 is TGTGCCAGCAGCGAACAGGGGGCCCCCTACAATGAGCAGTTCTTC.

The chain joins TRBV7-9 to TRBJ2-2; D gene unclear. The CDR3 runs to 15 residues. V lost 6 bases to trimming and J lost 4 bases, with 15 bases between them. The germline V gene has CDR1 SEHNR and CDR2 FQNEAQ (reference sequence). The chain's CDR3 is CASSTSTGFTGELFF. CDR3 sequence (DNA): TGTGCCAGCAGTACCTCCACTGGGTTCACCGGGGAGCTGTTTTTT.

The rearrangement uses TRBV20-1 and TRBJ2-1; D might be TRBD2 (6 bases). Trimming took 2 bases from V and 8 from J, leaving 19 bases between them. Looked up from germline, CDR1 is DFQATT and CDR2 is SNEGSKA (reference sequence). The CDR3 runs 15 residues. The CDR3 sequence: CSARSSGTPHHEQFF. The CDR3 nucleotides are TGCAGTGCTAGATCCTCAGGGACTCCCCACCATGAGCAGTTCTTC.

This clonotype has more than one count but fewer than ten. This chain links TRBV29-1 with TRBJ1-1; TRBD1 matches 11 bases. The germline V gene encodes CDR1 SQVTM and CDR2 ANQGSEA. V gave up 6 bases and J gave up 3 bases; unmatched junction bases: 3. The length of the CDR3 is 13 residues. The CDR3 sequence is CSVGTGGDTEAFF. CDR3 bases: TGCAGCGTGGGGACAGGGGGGGACACTGAAGCTTTCTTT.

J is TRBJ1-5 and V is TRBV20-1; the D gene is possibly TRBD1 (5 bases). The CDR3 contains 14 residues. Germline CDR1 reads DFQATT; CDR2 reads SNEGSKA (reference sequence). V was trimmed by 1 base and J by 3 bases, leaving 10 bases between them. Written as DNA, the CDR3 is TGCAGTGCTAGAGTTTCGGGACTCAATCAGCCCCAGCATTTT. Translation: CSARVSGLNQPQHF.

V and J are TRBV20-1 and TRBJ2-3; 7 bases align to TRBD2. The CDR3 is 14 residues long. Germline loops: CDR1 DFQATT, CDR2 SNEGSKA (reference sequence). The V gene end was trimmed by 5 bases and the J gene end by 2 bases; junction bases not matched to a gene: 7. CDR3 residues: CSADRRGSTDTQYF. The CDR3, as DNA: TGCAGTGCTGATCGGCGGGGGTCCACAGATACGCAGTATTTT.

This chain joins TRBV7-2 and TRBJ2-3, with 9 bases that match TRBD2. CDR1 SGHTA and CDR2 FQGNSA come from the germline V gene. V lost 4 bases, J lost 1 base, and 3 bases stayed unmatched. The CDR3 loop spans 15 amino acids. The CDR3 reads CASSSKRGGTDTQYF. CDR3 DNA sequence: TGTGCCAGCAGCTCCAAGCGGGGGGGCACAGATACGCAGTATTTT.

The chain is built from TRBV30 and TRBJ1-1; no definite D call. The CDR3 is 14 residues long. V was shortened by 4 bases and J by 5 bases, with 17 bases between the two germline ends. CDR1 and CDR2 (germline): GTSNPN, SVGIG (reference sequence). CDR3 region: CAWITRVSRTEAFF. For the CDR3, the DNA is TGTGCCTGGATCACAAGGGTCTCGCGGACTGAAGCTTTCTTT.